This note documents a single T cell receptor (beta chain) sequence. Through 5' RACE with UMI labels, the TRB cDNA libraries were prepared. TCRdb reanalyzed the 5' RACE reads and collapses them to one entry per CDR3 protein, without DNA. The listing contains 50,000 to 55,000 distinct CDR3 sequences. The sample comes from a study of CXCR3-negative and CXCR3-positive naive CD8 T cells. Looked up from germline, CDR1 is SNHLY and CDR2 is FYNNEI. The CDR3 is 15 amino acids. The sequence was collected from a human donor in good health. Some clones in this sample may be carry-over from other donors' samples. V and J are TRBV2 and TRBJ2-1; the D gene TCRdb calls, TRBD1, cannot be checked with no DNA. Sequences were obtained from naive CXCR3- CD8+ T cells from blood. Subset denoted: CD45RO-CCR7+CD27+CD95- naive CD8+ T cells lacking CXCR3 (TNR3-). CDR3 in amino acids: CASSETREAYNEQFF.